This TCR beta chain was identified during a study of T cell changes during pregnancy in multiple sclerosis. This clone showed up just once. Germline V CDR1 and CDR2: ENHRY, SYGVKD. After removal of 5 bases from V and 2 bases from J, the junction contained 5 bases not matched to a gene. The CDR3 totals 14 residues. Method: immunoSEQ multiplex PCR; TCRdb's copy keeps in-frame clones and lacks some. The data show 40,000 to 45,000 clones, approximately 90% seen once. This material consisted of CD4+ T cells from peripheral blood mononuclear cells, taken before pregnancy. The chain joins TRBV10-3 to TRBJ2-5; TRBD1 agrees at 7 bases. The receptor was derived from a female donor with multiple sclerosis, enrolled in a pregnancy study. CDR3: CAISRRQGQETQYF. The CDR3 coding sequence is TGTGCCATCAGTCGCCGACAGGGACAAGAGACCCAGTACTTC.